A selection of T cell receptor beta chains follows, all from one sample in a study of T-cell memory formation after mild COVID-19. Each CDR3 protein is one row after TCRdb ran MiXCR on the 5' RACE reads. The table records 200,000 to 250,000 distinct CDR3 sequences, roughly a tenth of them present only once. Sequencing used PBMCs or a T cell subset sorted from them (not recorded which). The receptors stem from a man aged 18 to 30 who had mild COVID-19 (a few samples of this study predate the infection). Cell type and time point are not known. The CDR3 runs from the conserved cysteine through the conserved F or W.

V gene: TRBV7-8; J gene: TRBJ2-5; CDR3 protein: CASSAERGPVETQYF
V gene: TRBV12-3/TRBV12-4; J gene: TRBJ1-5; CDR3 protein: CASSLNPGTYSNQPQHF
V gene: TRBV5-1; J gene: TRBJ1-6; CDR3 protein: CASQQGNNSPLHF
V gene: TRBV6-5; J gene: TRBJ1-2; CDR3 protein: CASSYGRSDYGYTF
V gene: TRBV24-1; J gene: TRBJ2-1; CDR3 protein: CATSDAGPNNYNEQFF
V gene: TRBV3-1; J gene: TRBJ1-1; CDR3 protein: CASSPRAGIVEAFF
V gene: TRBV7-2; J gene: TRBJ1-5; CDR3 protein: CASSPDRGSNQPQHF
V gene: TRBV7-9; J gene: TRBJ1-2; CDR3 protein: CASDGQAYGYTF
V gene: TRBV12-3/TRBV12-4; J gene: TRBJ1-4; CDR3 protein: CASSTRRGRNEKLFF
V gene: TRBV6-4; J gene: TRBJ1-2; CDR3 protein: CASSPTAGESYTF
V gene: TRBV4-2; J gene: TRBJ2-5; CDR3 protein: CASSQEPRTSGGARQETQYF